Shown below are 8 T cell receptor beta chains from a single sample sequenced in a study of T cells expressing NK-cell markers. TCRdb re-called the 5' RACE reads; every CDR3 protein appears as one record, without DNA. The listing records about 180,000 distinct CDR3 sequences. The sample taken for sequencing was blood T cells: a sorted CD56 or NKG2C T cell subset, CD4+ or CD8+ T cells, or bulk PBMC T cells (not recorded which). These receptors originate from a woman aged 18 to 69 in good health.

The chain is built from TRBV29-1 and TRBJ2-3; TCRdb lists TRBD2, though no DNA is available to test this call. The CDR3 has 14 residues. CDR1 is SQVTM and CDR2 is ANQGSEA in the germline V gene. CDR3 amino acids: CSAAGLAGVDTQYF.

CDR3 amino acids: CASSVNKETQYF. J is TRBJ2-5 and V is TRBV2. CDR3 length: 12 residues. Germline CDR1 reads SNHLY; CDR2 reads FYNNEI.

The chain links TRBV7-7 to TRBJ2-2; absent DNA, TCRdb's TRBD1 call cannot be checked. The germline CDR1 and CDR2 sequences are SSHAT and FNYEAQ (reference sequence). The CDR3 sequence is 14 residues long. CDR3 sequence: CASSLRGSTGELFF.

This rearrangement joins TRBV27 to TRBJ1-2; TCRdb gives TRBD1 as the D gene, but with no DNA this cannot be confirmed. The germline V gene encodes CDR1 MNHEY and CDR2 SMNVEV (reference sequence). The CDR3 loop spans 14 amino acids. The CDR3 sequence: CASSRLPLYDGYTF.

The CDR3 sequence: CAISESPDRAQPQHF. The V and J genes are TRBV10-3 and TRBJ1-5; the D gene TCRdb calls, TRBD1, cannot be checked with no DNA. The germline gives CDR1 ENHRY, CDR2 SYGVKD. This CDR3 comprises 15 residues.

The CDR3 sequence is CASSLGTGLTTPNTIYF. This rearrangement joins TRBV5-1 to TRBJ1-3. The CDR3 runs to 17 residues. From germline, CDR1 is SGHRS and CDR2 YFSETQ.

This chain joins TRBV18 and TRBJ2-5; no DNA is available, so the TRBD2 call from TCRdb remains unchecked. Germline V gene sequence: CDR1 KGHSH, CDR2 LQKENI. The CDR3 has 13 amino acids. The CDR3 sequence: CASSPGGLETQYF.

CDR3 region: CASSLDRGQTDTQYF. The chain has TRBV27 and TRBJ2-3; TCRdb's D call, TRBD1, is unchecked because there is no DNA. The CDR3 has 15 amino acids. CDR1 MNHEY and CDR2 SMNVEV come from the germline V gene (reference sequence).